This TCR beta chain was sequenced for a study of blood T cell repertoires in COVID-19. Overall study: Samples of COVID-19 (acute and convalescent) were obtained from the United States, Italy and Spain. From T cells, B-cell-depleted T cells, or PBMCs came the material, which was cDNA or gDNA.

The CDR3 runs to 16 residues. Germline V gene data show CDR1 as MNHEY and CDR2 as SVGAGI. The germline V and J ends were trimmed by 0 bases and 5 bases, with 16 bases remaining between them. Study processing details: Reference gene primer amplification yielded estimated nucleated cell counts. Profiled with immunoSEQ multiplex PCR; TCRdb holds only in-frame clones, not every one. V and J calls and clone size are given by that table; D and trimming were obtained from the DNA. Among tens of thousands of clones, about 80% were seen once, and the ten largest hold roughly 2.6%. This TCR was recovered from a woman aged 60 to 75 with acute or convalescent COVID-19. The J gene is TRBJ2-5, the V gene TRBV6-5; D might be TRBD1 (6 bases). Material: peripheral blood. The CDR3 nucleotides are TGTGCCAGCAGTTACTCGGGACCCACGCAGGGGGAGACCCAGTACTTC. Translation: CASSYSGPTQGETQYF.